The 10 T cell receptor beta chains listed next were all sequenced from one sample in a study of T cells after yellow fever vaccination. TCRdb used MiXCR to reprocess the 5' RACE reads, holding one entry per CDR3 protein. Among around 310,000 distinct CDR3 sequences, 4% were seen once, and the ten largest hold 24%. The source was PBMCs, collected 5 days after the yellow fever booster vaccination. The receptors come from a man aged 18 to 30 who received the YFV17D yellow fever vaccine.

This chain uses TRBV7-2 with TRBJ2-7; D is tentatively TRBD1 or TRBD2 (5 bases each). CDR1 and CDR2 (germline): SGHTA, FQGNSA. V gave up 5 bases and J gave up 5 bases, with 7 bases separating them. The CDR3 is 11 amino acids. DNA for the CDR3: TGTGCCAGCAGCGGGGACGACGAGCAGTACGTC. Translating it yields CASSGDDEQYV.

This clonotype was seen many times. The chain recombines TRBV5-1 with TRBJ2-1; 9 bases agree with TRBD2. Looked up from germline, CDR1 is SGHRS and CDR2 is YFSETQ. The CDR3 totals 16 residues. V dropped 4 bases and J dropped 3; count of bases not matched to a gene: 8. CDR3 coding DNA: TGCGCCAGCAGCCCCCGGGGACTAGCTGACTACAATGAGCAGTTCTTC. Its protein is CASSPRGLADYNEQFF.

V gene TRBV18 combines with J gene TRBJ2-4; TRBD1 matches 8 bases. The CDR3 covers 15 residues. Looked up from germline, CDR1 is KGHSH and CDR2 is LQKENI. The J segment lost 6 bases and the V segment lost 6 bases, leaving 10 bases of the junction unmatched. CDR3 nucleotides: TGTGCCAGCTCCCGCGCCGGGACAGGCCTAAACATTCAGTACTTC. Residues: CASSRAGTGLNIQYF.

This clonotype has at least ten counts. This chain connects TRBV12-3 or TRBV12-4 to TRBJ2-1, with TRBD2 matching 8 bases. The CDR3 is 14 amino acids. V was clipped by 7 bases and J by 8 bases; unmatched bases: 10. CDR3 coding DNA: TGTGCCAGCAAACCGGGGGGGAGGCGTGATGAGCAGTTCTTC. Translation: CASKPGGRRDEQFF.

Here the CDR3 DNA reads TGTGCCAGCAGCTTGGTGGCAGGGGGAAGCCCTAGAGGCTACACCTTC. Amino acid sequence: CASSLVAGGSPRGYTF. The chain employs TRBV7-2 and TRBJ1-2; TRBD1 matches at 7 bases. There are 16 residues in the CDR3. V shed 3 bases, J shed 8 bases, and the junction held 15 bases outside the gene matches. The germline CDR1 and CDR2 sequences are SGHTA and FQGNSA.

In this sample, this clonotype turned up many times. The V call is TRBV28, the J call TRBJ1-2; 9 bases match TRBD1. Germline trimming cut 7 bases from V and 4 bases from J; bases unmatched to any gene: 7. The CDR3 is 14 residues long. From germline, CDR1 is MDHEN and CDR2 SYDVKM. The CDR3 loop is CASILGQGPYGYTF. In nucleotides, the CDR3 is TGTGCCAGCATTCTGGGACAGGGACCCTATGGCTACACCTTC.

V gene TRBV6-5 combines with J gene TRBJ2-5; 10 nucleotides agree with TRBD1. The length of the CDR3 is 15 residues. Germline CDR1 reads MNHEY; CDR2 reads SVGAGI. V was pared by 8 bases and J by 5 bases, with 11 bases of the junction left unmatched. The DNA for the CDR3 is TGTGCCAGCCGCCAAACCGGACAGGGGGTTGAGACCCAGTACTTC. This codes for CASRQTGQGVETQYF.

This clonotype was seen a handful of times. The chain uses TRBV6-2 or TRBV6-3 and TRBJ2-7; D is possibly TRBD1 (5 bases). Trimming removed 5 bases at V and 3 bases at J, with 14 bases between. Germline V lookup: CDR1 MNHEY, CDR2 SVGEGT. The CDR3 length is 14 residues. DNA for the CDR3: TGTGCCAGCAGTCCTACAGGCGGTTACTACGAGCAGTACGTC. This sequence encodes CASSPTGGYYEQYV.

The chain uses TRBV27 and TRBJ1-2; D is possibly TRBD1 (6 bases). Germline V gene data show CDR1 as MNHEY and CDR2 as SMNVEV (reference sequence). Trimming pared 8 bases from V and 1 base from J, leaving 14 bases between. The CDR3 has 14 amino acids. The DNA for the CDR3 is TGTGCCAGCCTCCCGGGACATCTTAACTATGGCTACACCTTC. Translation gives CASLPGHLNYGYTF.

The rearrangement links TRBV4-2 to TRBJ2-3, with TRBD2 identical over 10 bases. Germline V CDR1 and CDR2: LGHNA, YNFKEQ. V shed 2 bases and J 7 bases; nucleotides not matched to a gene: 12. The CDR3 has 17 amino acids. As DNA, the CDR3 is TGTGCCAGCAGCCAATCCCGGTCCAGCGGGGGGGCAAATACGCAGTATTTT. This translates into CASSQSRSSGGANTQYF.